The source of this T cell receptor beta chain is a study of technical replicates of blood from a few donors. V was clipped by 2 bases and J by 3 bases, with 7 bases between them. The germline V gene has CDR1 SGHTA and CDR2 FQGNSA. The CDR3 spans 14 residues. Libraries were prepared by immunoSEQ multiplex PCR; TCRdb keeps only in-frame clonotypes and omits some of them. The sample lists some 91,000 clones, around 95% seen once, with around 0.22% in the top ten. The V call is TRBV7-2, the J call TRBJ1-4; no firm D call. The sequencing input was T cells isolated from PBMCs. The sequence was obtained from a human donor in good health. CDR3 coding DNA: TGTGCCAGCAGCTTACGAGGGCCTAATGAAAAACTGTTTTTT. Its translation is CASSLRGPNEKLFF. Variable domain in full (rest from reference TRBV7-2 and TRBJ1-4): GAGVSQSPSNKVTEKGKDVELRCDPISGHTALYWYRQSLGQGLEFLIYFQGNSAPDKSGLPSDRFSAERTGGSVSTLTIQRTQQEDSAVYLCASSLRGPNEKLFFGSGTQLSVL.